Shown below are 6 T cell receptor beta chains from a single sample sequenced in a study of blood T cell repertoires in COVID-19. Assay used: immunoSEQ multiplex PCR; TCRdb lists only in-frame clones, some missing. This table holds around 480,000 clones, around 90% found once. The specimen sequenced was PBMCs or T cells enriched from blood (not recorded which). The receptors were gathered from a woman under 30 who had recovered from COVID-19.

This clone occurred once. This chain joins TRBV5-1 and TRBJ1-1; D gene uncertain. This CDR3 comprises 15 residues. V was trimmed by 0 bases and J by 1 base, leaving 10 bases between them. In germline, CDR1 is SGHRS, CDR2 YFSETQ. The CDR3 sequence: CASSLAPGANTEAFF. CDR3 DNA: TGCGCCAGCAGCTTGGCCCCGGGTGCGAACACTGAAGCTTTCTTT.

V and J are TRBV19 and TRBJ2-1; 9 bases line up with TRBD2. Germline values: CDR1 LNHDA, CDR2 SQIVND (reference sequence). This CDR3 region has 16 residues. Trimming cost V 2 bases and J 3 bases; bases outside gene matches: 5. Here the CDR3 reads CASSIMAGGLYNEQFF. CDR3 bases: TGTGCCAGTAGTATAATGGCGGGGGGGCTCTACAATGAGCAGTTCTTC.

CDR3 protein: CASSLIMTGRQPQHF. The CDR3 DNA sequence: TGTGCCAGCAGTTTAATCATGACAGGGCGTCAGCCCCAGCATTTT. The chain couples TRBV28 to TRBJ1-5; 7 bases agree with TRBD1. Losses at the gene ends were 2 bases for V and 6 bases for J; bases not matched to a gene: 7. The CDR3 runs 15 residues. The germline CDR1 and CDR2 sequences are MDHEN and SYDVKM.

The V call is TRBV2, the J call TRBJ1-2; TRBD1 might be the D (6 bases). V shed 7 bases and J shed 0 bases, with 18 bases lying between them. This CDR3 is built from 16 residues. Per germline, CDR1 SNHLY and CDR2 FYNNEI. The CDR3 DNA is TGTGCCAGCATTTACAGGGCTGGTAGTACTAACTATGGCTACACCTTC. This encodes CASIYRAGSTNYGYTF.

This rearrangement joins TRBV29-1 to TRBJ2-7, with D possibly TRBD2 on 5 matching bases. CDR1 and CDR2 from the germline V gene are SQVTM and ANQGSEA. The V end lost 6 bases, the J end lost 1 base, and 7 bases lay between the germline ends. This CDR3 is 11 amino acids long. The chain's CDR3 is CSVGESYEQYF. CDR3 coding DNA: TGCAGCGTCGGGGAGTCCTACGAGCAGTACTTC.

This rearrangement joins TRBV29-1 to TRBJ2-3; 8 bases line up with TRBD2. The V gene end was trimmed by 4 bases and the J gene end by 2 bases; junction bases not matched to a gene: 11. The CDR3 has 16 amino acids. Looked up from germline, CDR1 is SQVTM and CDR2 is ANQGSEA. The CDR3 sequence is CSVVSSGGPLTDTQYF. In nucleotides, the CDR3 is TGCAGCGTTGTCAGCAGCGGGGGTCCTCTCACAGATACGCAGTATTTT.